The 3 T cell receptor beta chains below all came from one sample that was sequenced in a study of cytomegalovirus exposure and HLA in healthy donors (dated by TCRdb to the late 2010s). Libraries were constructed by the immunoSEQ multiplex PCR assay. A mixture of 60 forward primers for TCR Vbeta segments and 13 reverse primers for TCR Jbeta segments was used in the multiplex PCR. TCRdb obtained this table from immuneACCESS and retained in-frame rearrangements with V and J assigned. These tables miss some clones; where compared with another copy, unresolved V genes account for less than half of the shortfall, and the remainder is unexplained. The sample table shows approximately 160,000 clones, and 80% to 85% are seen once. The ten largest clones represent over 0.85% of the sample. Sequenced input: PBMCs. The origin of the receptors is a girl aged 2 to 9 in good health and CMV-seropositive.

V gene TRBV7-3 combines with J gene TRBJ1-2; tentatively, D is TRBD1 (6 bases). The CDR3 totals 13 residues. Germline CDR1 SGHTA, CDR2 FQGTGA. V was pared by 1 base and J by 4 bases, with 7 bases between. The CDR3 loop is CASSLKGGYGYTF. CDR3 DNA: TGTGCCAGCAGCTTAAAAGGGGGCTATGGCTACACCTTC. Complete variable domain (other parts from reference TRBV7-3 and TRBJ1-2): GAGVSQTPSNKVTEKGKYVELRCDPISGHTALYWYRQSLGQGPEFLIYFQGTGAADDSGLPNDRFFAVRPEGSVSTLKIQRTERGDSAVYLCASSLKGGYGYTFGSGTRLTVV.

The chain couples TRBV4-1 to TRBJ2-5; no clear D gene. This CDR3 comprises 15 residues. Germline CDR1 and CDR2: MGHRA and YSYEKL. The V end was cut by 1 base, the J end by 2 bases, with 11 bases between. The CDR3 bases are TGCGCCAGCAGCCAAGGGTGGGCTCATCAAGAGACCCAGTACTTC. It yields the protein CASSQGWAHQETQYF.

The chain employs TRBV25-1 and TRBJ2-3; 10 nucleotides match TRBD2. CDR3 length equals 18 residues. CDR1 MGHDK and CDR2 SYGVNS come from the germline V gene. The trim removed 9 bases at V and 8 bases at J, leaving 23 bases unmatched. The CDR3 loop is CASPDRAKREGRRSTQYF. CDR3 DNA sequence: TGTGCCAGTCCGGACAGGGCAAAGCGGGAGGGCAGGCGAAGTACGCAGTATTTT.